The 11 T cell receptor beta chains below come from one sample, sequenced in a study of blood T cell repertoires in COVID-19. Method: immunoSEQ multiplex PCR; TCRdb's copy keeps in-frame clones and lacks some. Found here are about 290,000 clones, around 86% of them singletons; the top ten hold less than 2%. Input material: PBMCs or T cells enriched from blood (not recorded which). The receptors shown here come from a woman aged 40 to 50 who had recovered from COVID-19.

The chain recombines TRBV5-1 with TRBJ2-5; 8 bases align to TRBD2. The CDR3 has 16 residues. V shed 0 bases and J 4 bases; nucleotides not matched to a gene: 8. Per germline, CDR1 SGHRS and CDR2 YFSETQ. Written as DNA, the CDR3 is TGCGCCAGCAGCTTGGGACGGAGCGGGAGTTCAGAGACCCAGTACTTC. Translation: CASSLGRSGSSETQYF.

DNA for the CDR3: TGTGCCAGTACCCCAGACAGGGGATTGGACTACGAGCAGTACTTC. Residues: CASTPDRGLDYEQYF. The genes are TRBV6-4 and TRBJ2-7; 8 bases are a match to TRBD1. This CDR3 is 15 amino acids long. Losses at the gene ends were 9 bases for V and 3 bases for J; bases not matched to a gene: 13. The germline V gene encodes CDR1 MRHNA and CDR2 SNTAGT.

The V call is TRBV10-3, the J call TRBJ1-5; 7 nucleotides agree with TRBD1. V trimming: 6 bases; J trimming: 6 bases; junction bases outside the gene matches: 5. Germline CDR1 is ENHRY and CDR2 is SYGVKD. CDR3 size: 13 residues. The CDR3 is CAISDRESQPQHF. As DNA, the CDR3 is TGTGCCATCAGCGACAGGGAGAGTCAGCCCCAGCATTTT.

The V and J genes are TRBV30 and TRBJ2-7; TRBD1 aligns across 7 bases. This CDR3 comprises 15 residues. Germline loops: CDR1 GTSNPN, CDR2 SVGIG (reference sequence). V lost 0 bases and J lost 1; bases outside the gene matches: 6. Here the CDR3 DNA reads TGTGCCTGGAGTGTACTGAACAGGGGTTCCTACGAGCAGTACTTC. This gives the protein CAWSVLNRGSYEQYF. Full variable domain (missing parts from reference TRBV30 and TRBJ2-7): SQTIHQWPATLVQPVGSPLSLECTVEGTSNPNLYWYRQAAGRGLQLLFYSVGIGQISSEVPQNLSASRPQDRQFILSSKKLLLSDSGFYLCAWSVLNRGSYEQYFGPGTRLTVT.

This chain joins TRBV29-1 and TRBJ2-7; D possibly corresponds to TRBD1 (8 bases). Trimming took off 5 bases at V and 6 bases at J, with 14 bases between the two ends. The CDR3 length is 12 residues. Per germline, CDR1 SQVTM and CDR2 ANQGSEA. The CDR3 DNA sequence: TGCAGCGTTAACAGGGGGGGGAGCGAGCAGTACTTC. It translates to CSVNRGGSEQYF.

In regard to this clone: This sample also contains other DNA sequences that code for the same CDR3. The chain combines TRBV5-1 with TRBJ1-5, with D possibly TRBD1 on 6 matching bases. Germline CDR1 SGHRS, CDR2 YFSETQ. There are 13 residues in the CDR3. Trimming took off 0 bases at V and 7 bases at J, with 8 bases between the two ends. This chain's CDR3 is CASSLEGGQPQHF. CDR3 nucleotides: TGCGCCAGCAGCTTGGAGGGGGGGCAGCCCCAGCATTTT.

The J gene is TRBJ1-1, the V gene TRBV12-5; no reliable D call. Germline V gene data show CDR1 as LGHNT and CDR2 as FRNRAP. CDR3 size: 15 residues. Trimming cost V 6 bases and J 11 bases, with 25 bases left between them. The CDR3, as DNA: TGTGCTAGTGGCCGGTATGGTTTGAGTCGCCCGTTCGCTTTCTTT. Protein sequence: CASGRYGLSRPFAFF.

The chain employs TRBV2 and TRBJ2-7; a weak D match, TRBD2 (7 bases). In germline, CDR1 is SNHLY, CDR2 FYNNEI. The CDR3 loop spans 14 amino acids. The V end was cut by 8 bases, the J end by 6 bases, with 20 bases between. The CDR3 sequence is CASVGNGGRVEQYF. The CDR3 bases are TGTGCCAGCGTCGGAAACGGGGGGCGGGTCGAGCAGTACTTC. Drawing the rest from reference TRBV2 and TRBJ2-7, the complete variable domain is EPEVTQTPSHQVTQMGQEVILRCVPISNHLYFYWYRQILGQKVEFLVSFYNNEISEKSEIFDDQFSVERPDGSNFTLKIRSTKLEDSAMYFCASVGNGGRVEQYFGPGTRLTVT.

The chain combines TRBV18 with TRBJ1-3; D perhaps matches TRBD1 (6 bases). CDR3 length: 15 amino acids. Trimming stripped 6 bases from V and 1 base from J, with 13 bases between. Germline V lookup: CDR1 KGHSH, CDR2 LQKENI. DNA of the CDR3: TGTGCCAGCTCTCCAGGGGCCGGGTCTGGAAACACCATATATTTT. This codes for CASSPGAGSGNTIYF.

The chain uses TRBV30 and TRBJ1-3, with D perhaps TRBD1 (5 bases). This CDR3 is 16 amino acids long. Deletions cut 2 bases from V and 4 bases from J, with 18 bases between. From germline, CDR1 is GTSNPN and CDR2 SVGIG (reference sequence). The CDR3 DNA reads TGTGCCTGGAGTCCCGGGACTCTGGTGGTGGGAAACACCATATATTTT. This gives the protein CAWSPGTLVVGNTIYF.

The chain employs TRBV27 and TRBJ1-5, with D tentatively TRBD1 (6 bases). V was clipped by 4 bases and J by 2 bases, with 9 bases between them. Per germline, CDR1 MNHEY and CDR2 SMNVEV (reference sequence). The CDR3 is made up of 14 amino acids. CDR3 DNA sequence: TGTGCCAGCAGTTCCCGACAGGGCAATCAGCCCCAGCATTTT. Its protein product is CASSSRQGNQPQHF.